One sample yielded the 2 T cell receptor beta chains listed below, sequenced in a study of CD8+ T cells in alopecia areata. RNA was extracted and reverse transcribed into cDNA as the sequencing template. TCRdb's copy holds only in-frame clones and misses some; the assay was immunoSEQ multiplex PCR. Found here are around 210,000 clones, just over 55% of them singletons; the top ten hold approximately 4.9%. Sequenced input: CD8+ T cells sorted from blood. The receptors come from a human donor in good health.

Only a few counts were recorded for this clone. The genes are TRBV13 and TRBJ2-2; 10 nucleotides line up with TRBD1. The CDR3 is 16 amino acids. CDR1 and CDR2 from the germline V gene are PRHDT and FYEKMQ (reference sequence). The ends lost 5 bases at V and 7 bases at J; junction bases unmatched: 10. The CDR3 loop is CASSKAGTGEGGELFF. The CDR3 DNA is TGTGCCAGCAGCAAAGCCGGGACAGGGGAGGGCGGGGAGCTGTTTTTT.

The chain joins TRBV4-1 to TRBJ2-7; D might be TRBD2 (5 bases). This CDR3 has 15 residues. Deletions cut 3 bases from V and 7 bases from J, with 19 bases between. CDR1 and CDR2 (germline): MGHRA, YSYEKL. The CDR3 nucleotides are TGCGCCAGCAGCCACCCCGAGGGCCAGCCGAGTGAGCAGTACTTC. The encoded protein is CASSHPEGQPSEQYF.